The 25 T cell receptor beta chains given below trace back to one sample, sequenced in a study of response to subunit inactivated influenza vaccine. TCRdb re-called the RT-PCR reads through MiXCR, storing one row per CDR3 protein. This sample yields a few hundred thousand distinct CDR3 sequences, of which roughly 15% are seen a single time; roughly 11% belongs to the top ten. The sample here was PBMCs from blood, taken approximately 12 days after vaccination. The receptor set was obtained from a man between 50 and 59 years old who received an inactivated influenza vaccine.

This clonotype was detected ten times or more. The chain has TRBV10-3 and TRBJ1-1; TRBD1 might be the D (5 bases). V was clipped by 3 bases and J by 1 base, with 12 bases between them. The germline gives CDR1 ENHRY, CDR2 SYGVKD. The CDR3 length is 15 residues. CDR3 coding DNA: TGTGCCATCAGTGATTTTACAGGAAGGAACACTGAAGCTTTCTTT. This sequence encodes CAISDFTGRNTEAFF.

This chain joins TRBV6-5 and TRBJ1-4; possible D gene TRBD1, 5 bases. CDR1 is MNHEY and CDR2 is SVGAGI in the germline V gene. The CDR3 is 14 residues long. The germline V and J ends were trimmed by 4 bases and 4 bases, with 10 bases remaining between them. DNA for the CDR3: TGTGCCAGCAGTTTTCGGGGGGATAATGAAAAACTGTTTTTT. This translates into CASSFRGDNEKLFF.

This clonotype showed up many times. The chain joins TRBV28 to TRBJ1-5; D unresolved. This CDR3 is built from 12 residues. Per germline, CDR1 MDHEN and CDR2 SYDVKM. Trimming left V 4 bases short and J 4 bases short, with 5 bases between. CDR3 DNA sequence: TGTGCCAGCAGTTCCCTTAATCAGCCCCAGCATTTT. This gives the protein CASSSLNQPQHF.

This chain links TRBV20-1 with TRBJ2-7; 7 nucleotides line up with TRBD2. This CDR3 has 16 amino acids. Germline V gene data show CDR1 as DFQATT and CDR2 as SNEGSKA (reference sequence). V gave up 0 bases and J gave up 2 bases; unmatched junction bases: 10. CDR3 sequence reads: CSARDLLASGPYEQYF. The CDR3, as DNA: TGCAGTGCTAGAGATCTCTTGGCTAGCGGCCCCTACGAGCAGTACTTC.

This clonotype has just a few counts. The CDR3 DNA is TGCGCCAGCAGCTTGGTGTCGTCCGGGGAGCTGTTTTTT. Its protein product is CASSLVSSGELFF. This chain uses TRBV5-1 with TRBJ2-2, with D hard to call. With 0 bases removed from V and 6 bases from J, the gap between germline ends came to 6 bases. Germline-derived CDR1 and CDR2 are SGHRS and YFSETQ. This CDR3 has 13 amino acids.

The CDR3 region has the DNA TGCGCCAGCAGCTTGGACGGCAGCAACACAGATACGCAGTATTTT. Encoded protein: CASSLDGSNTDTQYF. The chain combines TRBV5-1 with TRBJ2-3; no reliable D call. The CDR3 spans 15 residues. Deletions cut 0 bases from V and 2 bases from J, with 10 bases between. In germline, CDR1 is SGHRS, CDR2 YFSETQ.

This chain uses TRBV9 with TRBJ2-7; 8 positions agree with TRBD2. J lost 2 bases, V lost 2 bases, and 3 bases had no gene match. The CDR3 is 14 residues long. CDR1 SGDLS and CDR2 YYNGEE come from the germline V gene. CDR3 coding DNA: TGTGCCAGCAGCGTGAGCGGGAGTGCCTACGAGCAGTACTTC. Its translation: CASSVSGSAYEQYF.

The chain has TRBV12-3 or TRBV12-4 and TRBJ2-1; no clear D gene. This CDR3 region has 12 residues. V lost 5 bases and J 10 bases, leaving 12 bases between the germline ends. The CDR3 DNA reads TGTGCCAGCAGTCTCGTCGGGCGCGAGCAGTTCTTC. It is translated as CASSLVGREQFF.

The CDR3 DNA sequence: TGTGCCAGCAGCAGAAGGATGGGCAGGTCCTACAATGAGCAGTTCTTC. This translates into CASSRRMGRSYNEQFF. This chain connects TRBV7-3 to TRBJ2-1; D is unclear. The germline CDR1 and CDR2 sequences are SGHTA and FQGTGA. There are 16 residues in the CDR3. Deletions cut 5 bases from V and 1 base from J, with 15 bases between.

This clonotype has only a few counts. This chain links TRBV20-1 with TRBJ2-7; 12 positions agree with TRBD2. The CDR3 contains 15 residues. With V trimmed by 7 bases and J by 2 bases, 9 bases remained unmatched. Per germline, CDR1 DFQATT and CDR2 SNEGSKA (reference sequence). This CDR3 is CSGEKRLAGAYEQYF. The CDR3 region has the DNA TGCAGTGGAGAGAAGCGACTAGCGGGAGCCTACGAGCAGTACTTC.

This clonotype was seen ten or more times. V and J are TRBV3-1 and TRBJ2-2, with D possibly matching TRBD1 (6 bases). The CDR3 spans 13 residues. In germline, CDR1 is LGHDT, CDR2 YNNKEL (reference sequence). The V end was cut by 4 bases, the J end by 6 bases, with 9 bases between. CDR3 loop: CASSLTGSGELFF. CDR3 bases: TGTGCCAGCAGCCTAACAGGGTCCGGGGAGCTGTTTTTT.

This clonotype showed up many times. J is TRBJ2-1 and V is TRBV10-3; TRBD1 might be the D (6 bases). The length of the CDR3 is 19 residues. The ends were cut back, 0 bases at V and 0 bases at J, with 18 bases in the middle. The germline V gene has CDR1 ENHRY and CDR2 SYGVKD. The CDR3 DNA follows: TGTGCCATCAGTGAGTCGGTGCGTCCAGGGGCGAGCTCCTACAATGAGCAGTTCTTC. Translating it yields CAISESVRPGASSYNEQFF.

There are many counts of this clonotype. V gene TRBV4-1 combines with J gene TRBJ1-1; the D is unclear. Germline V gene data show CDR1 as MGHRA and CDR2 as YSYEKL. The CDR3 length is 16 residues. V lost 0 bases to trimming and J lost 0 bases, with 11 bases between them. The CDR3 loop reads CASSQDLGRLNTEAFF. The CDR3 nucleotides read TGCGCCAGCAGCCAAGATCTCGGCAGACTGAACACTGAAGCTTTCTTT.

This clonotype has a handful of counts. J is TRBJ2-4 and V is TRBV30; D may be TRBD1 or TRBD2 (5 bases each). Germline V gene lookup returns CDR1 GTSNPN and CDR2 SVGIG (reference sequence). Trimming stripped 4 bases from V and 8 bases from J, with 12 bases between. CDR3 length: 12 amino acids. The CDR3 here is CAWKPGPDIQYF. The DNA of the CDR3 is TGTGCCTGGAAGCCGGGGCCGGACATTCAGTACTTC.

This clonotype was seen a few times. V is TRBV6-1 and J is TRBJ1-5; TRBD1 aligns across 8 bases. The V segment lost 5 bases and the J segment 2 bases; nucleotides outside the gene matches: 5. The CDR3 consists of 15 residues. CDR1 and CDR2 from the germline V gene are MNHNS and SASEGT. The CDR3, as DNA: TGTGCCAGCAGTAAGACGGACAGGGGCAATCAGCCCCAGCATTTT. Encoded protein: CASSKTDRGNQPQHF.

This rearrangement joins TRBV5-5 to TRBJ1-4; D gene ambiguous. The germline V and J ends were trimmed by 4 bases and 5 bases, with 12 bases remaining between them. Germline V gives CDR1 SGHKS, CDR2 YYEKEE (reference sequence). CDR3 length: 14 residues. CDR3 coding DNA: TGTGCCAGCAGCAATTTGTTTCTGAATGAAAAACTGTTTTTT. It specifies CASSNLFLNEKLFF.

This clonotype was seen more than once but under ten times. The chain carries TRBV5-1 and TRBJ1-2; D remains ambiguous. The ends were cut back, 2 bases at V and 6 bases at J, with 11 bases in the middle. Looked up from germline, CDR1 is SGHRS and CDR2 is YFSETQ. CDR3 length: 13 residues. This chain's CDR3 is CASSFSAGDGYTF. In nucleotides, the CDR3 is TGCGCCAGCAGCTTTTCCGCTGGTGATGGCTACACCTTC.

This clonotype was seen ten or more times. The J gene is TRBJ2-7, the V gene TRBV5-1; D gene unclear. CDR3 length equals 15 residues. Trimming stripped 0 bases from V and 1 base from J, with 11 bases between. In germline, CDR1 is SGHRS, CDR2 YFSETQ. CDR3 coding DNA: TGCGCCAGCAGCTTGGAAGGGAATCCGTCCTACGAGCAGTACTTC. Amino acids: CASSLEGNPSYEQYF.

V is TRBV6-2 or TRBV6-3 and J is TRBJ2-1; TRBD1 might be the D (6 bases). Per the germline V gene, CDR1 is MNHEY and CDR2 is SVGEGT. The CDR3 is 18 residues long. Between the trimmed V and J ends, which lost 2 bases and 6 bases, there was a span of 23 bases. This CDR3 reads CASSYTVSGAPSFNEQFF. The CDR3 bases are TGTGCCAGCAGTTACACCGTATCAGGGGCTCCAAGCTTCAATGAGCAGTTCTTC.

Regarding this clonotype: One junction end disagrees with the germline gene, perhaps due to a read error. The chain is built from TRBV12-3 or TRBV12-4 and TRBJ1-5; no firm D call. The CDR3 sequence is 16 residues long. CDR3 DNA sequence: TGTGTCAGCAGTTTTGGGTCCCCCCGCAGCAATCAGCCCCAGCATTTT. Residues: CVSSFGSPRSNQPQHF.

This chain connects TRBV11-1 to TRBJ2-7, with D possibly called TRBD1 or TRBD2 (5 bases each). Trimming removed 1 base at V and 2 bases at J, with 30 bases between. The CDR3 covers 21 residues. Germline V lookup: CDR1 SGHAT, CDR2 FQDESV (reference sequence). The CDR3 spells CASSLVETDVWDPGTAYEQYF. The CDR3 bases are TGTGCCAGCAGCTTAGTCGAGACGGACGTTTGGGACCCCGGGACGGCCTACGAGCAGTACTTC.

This sequence joins TRBV3-1 and TRBJ1-1, with D possibly being TRBD1 (5 bases). This CDR3 comprises 11 residues. V shed 2 bases and J shed 10 bases, with 8 bases lying between them. The V gene's germline CDR1 is LGHDT and CDR2 YNNKEL (reference sequence). CDR3 sequence reads: CASSQQGRAFF. The CDR3 DNA sequence: TGTGCCAGCAGCCAACAGGGTAGAGCTTTCTTT.

This chain joins TRBV7-9 and TRBJ2-2, with TRBD2 matching 7 bases. The CDR3 covers 15 residues. Germline CDR1 SEHNR, CDR2 FQNEAQ (reference sequence). V lost 2 bases, J lost 3 bases, and 3 bases stayed unmatched. Here the CDR3 DNA reads TGTGCCAGCAGCTTACGGGAGGTATACACCGGGGAGCTGTTTTTT. This codes for CASSLREVYTGELFF.

The rearrangement links TRBV10-1 to TRBJ1-2; 7 positions match TRBD1. Germline CDR1 is WNHNN and CDR2 is SYGVQD (reference sequence). The ends lost 4 bases at V and 4 bases at J; junction bases unmatched: 6. This CDR3 has 14 residues. In DNA form, the CDR3 reads TGCGCCAGCAGTGCCAGGGGGTTCGGCTATGGCTACACCTTC. This translates into CASSARGFGYGYTF.

This clonotype appeared many times. V gene TRBV6-6 combines with J gene TRBJ2-7; D ambiguous. With 8 bases removed from V and 2 bases from J, the gap between germline ends came to 10 bases. CDR1 and CDR2 (germline): MNHNY, SVGAGI (reference sequence). The CDR3 consists of 12 residues. CDR3 in amino acids: CASATIPYEQYF. As DNA, the CDR3 is TGTGCCAGCGCCACGATCCCCTACGAGCAGTACTTC.